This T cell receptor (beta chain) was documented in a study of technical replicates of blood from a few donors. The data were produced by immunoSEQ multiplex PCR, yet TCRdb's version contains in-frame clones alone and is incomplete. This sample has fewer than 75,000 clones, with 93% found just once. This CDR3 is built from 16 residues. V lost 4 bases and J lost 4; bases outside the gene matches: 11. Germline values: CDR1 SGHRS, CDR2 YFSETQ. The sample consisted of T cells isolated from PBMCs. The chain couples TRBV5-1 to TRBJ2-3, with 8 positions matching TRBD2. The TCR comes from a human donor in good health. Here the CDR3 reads CASSLGNGRAADTQYF. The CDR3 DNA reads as TGCGCCAGCAGCCTTGGAAACGGGAGGGCCGCAGATACGCAGTATTTT.